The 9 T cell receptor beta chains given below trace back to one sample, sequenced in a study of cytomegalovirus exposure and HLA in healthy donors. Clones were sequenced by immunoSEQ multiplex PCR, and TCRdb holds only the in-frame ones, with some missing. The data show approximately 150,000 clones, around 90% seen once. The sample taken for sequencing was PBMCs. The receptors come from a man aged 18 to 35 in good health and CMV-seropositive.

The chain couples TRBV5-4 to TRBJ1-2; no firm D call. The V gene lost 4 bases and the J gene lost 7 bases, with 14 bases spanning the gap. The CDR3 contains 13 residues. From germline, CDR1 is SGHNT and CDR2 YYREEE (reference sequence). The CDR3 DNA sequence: TGTGCCAGCAGCATAAACGGGGTGGGTGGCTACACCTTC. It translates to CASSINGVGGYTF.

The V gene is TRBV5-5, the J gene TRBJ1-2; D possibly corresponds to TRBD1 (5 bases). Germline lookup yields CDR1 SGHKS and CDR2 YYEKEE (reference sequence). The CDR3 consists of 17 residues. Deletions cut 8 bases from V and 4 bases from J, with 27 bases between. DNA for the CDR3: TGTGCCAGTTGGGGTCCCGGGACTCCTGGAGATCTCTATGGCTACACCTTC. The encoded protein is CASWGPGTPGDLYGYTF.

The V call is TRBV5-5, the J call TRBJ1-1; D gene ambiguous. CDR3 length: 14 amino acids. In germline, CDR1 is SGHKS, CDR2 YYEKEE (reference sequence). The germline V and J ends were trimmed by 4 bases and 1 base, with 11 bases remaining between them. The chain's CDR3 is CASSPKAGNTEAFF. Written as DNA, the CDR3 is TGTGCCAGCAGCCCTAAGGCAGGGAACACTGAAGCTTTCTTT.

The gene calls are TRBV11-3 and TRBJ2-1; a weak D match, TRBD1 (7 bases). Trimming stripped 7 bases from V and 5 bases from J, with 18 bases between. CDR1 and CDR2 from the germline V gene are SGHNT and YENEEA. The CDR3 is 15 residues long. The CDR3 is CASTVDREANNEQFF. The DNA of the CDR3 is TGTGCCAGCACCGTAGACAGGGAGGCTAACAATGAGCAGTTCTTC.

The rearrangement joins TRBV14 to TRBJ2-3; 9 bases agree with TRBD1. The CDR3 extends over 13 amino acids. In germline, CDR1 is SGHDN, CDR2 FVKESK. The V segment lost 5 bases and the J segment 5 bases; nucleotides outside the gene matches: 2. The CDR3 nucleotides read TGTGCCAGCAGCGGGACAGGGTTAGATACGCAGTATTTT. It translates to CASSGTGLDTQYF. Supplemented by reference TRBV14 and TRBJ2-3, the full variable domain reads EAGVTQFPSHSVIEKGQTVTLRCDPISGHDNLYWYRRVMGKEIKFLLHFVKESKQDESGMPNNRFLAERTGGTYSTLKVQPAELEDSGVYFCASSGTGLDTQYFGPGTRLTVL.

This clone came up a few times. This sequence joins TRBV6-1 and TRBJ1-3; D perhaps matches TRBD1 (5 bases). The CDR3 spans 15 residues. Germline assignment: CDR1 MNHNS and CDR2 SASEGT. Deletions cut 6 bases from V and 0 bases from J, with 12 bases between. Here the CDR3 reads CASRRDFTSGNTIYF. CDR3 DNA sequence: TGTGCCAGCAGACGGGACTTTACCTCTGGAAACACCATATATTTT.

The CDR3 is CASSYNDRAGEQYF. As DNA, the CDR3 is TGCGCCAGCAGCTATAACGACAGGGCGGGCGAGCAGTACTTC. The chain is built from TRBV5-1 and TRBJ2-7; TRBD1 matches at 7 bases. With 3 bases clipped from V and 6 bases from J, the junction kept 9 bases outside the gene matches. This CDR3 spans 14 amino acids. Germline CDR1 reads SGHRS; CDR2 reads YFSETQ.

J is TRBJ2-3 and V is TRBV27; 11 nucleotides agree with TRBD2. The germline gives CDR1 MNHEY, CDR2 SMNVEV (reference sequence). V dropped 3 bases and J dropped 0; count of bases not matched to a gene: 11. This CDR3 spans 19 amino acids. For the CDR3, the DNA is TGTGCCAGCAGTTTGCTAACTAGCGGGGGAATCACTAGCACAGATACGCAGTATTTT. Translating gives CASSLLTSGGITSTDTQYF.

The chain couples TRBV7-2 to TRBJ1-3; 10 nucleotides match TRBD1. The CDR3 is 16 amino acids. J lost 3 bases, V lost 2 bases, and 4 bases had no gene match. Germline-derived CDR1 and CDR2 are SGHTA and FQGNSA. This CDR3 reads CASSLRQGAGGNTIYF. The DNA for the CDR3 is TGTGCCAGCAGCTTACGACAGGGGGCAGGTGGAAACACCATATATTTT.